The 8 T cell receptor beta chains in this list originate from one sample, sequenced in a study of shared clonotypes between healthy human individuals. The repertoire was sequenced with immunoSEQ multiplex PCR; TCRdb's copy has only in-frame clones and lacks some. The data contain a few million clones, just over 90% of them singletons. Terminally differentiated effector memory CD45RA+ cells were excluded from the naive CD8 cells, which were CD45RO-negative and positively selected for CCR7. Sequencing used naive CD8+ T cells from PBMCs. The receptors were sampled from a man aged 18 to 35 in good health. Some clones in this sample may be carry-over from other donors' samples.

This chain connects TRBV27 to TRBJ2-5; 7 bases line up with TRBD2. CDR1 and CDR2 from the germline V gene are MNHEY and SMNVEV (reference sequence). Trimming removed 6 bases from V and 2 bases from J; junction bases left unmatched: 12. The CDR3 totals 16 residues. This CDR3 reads CASRLTEREIQETQYF. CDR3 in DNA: TGTGCCAGCAGGCTGACCGAGCGGGAAATTCAAGAGACCCAGTACTTC.

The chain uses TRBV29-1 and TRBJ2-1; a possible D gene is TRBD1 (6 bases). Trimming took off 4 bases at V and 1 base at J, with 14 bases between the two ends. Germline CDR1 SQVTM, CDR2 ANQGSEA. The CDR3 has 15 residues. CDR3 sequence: CSVALRGRSYNEQFF. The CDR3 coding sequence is TGCAGCGTTGCCTTGAGGGGGAGATCCTACAATGAGCAGTTCTTC.

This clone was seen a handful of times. The CDR3 here is CASRDDSSRNQPQHF. DNA for the CDR3: TGTGCCAGCAGGGACGACAGTTCGCGCAATCAGCCCCAGCATTTT. The chain is built from TRBV28 and TRBJ1-5, with D perhaps matching TRBD1 (5 bases). The CDR3 extends over 15 amino acids. Germline loops: CDR1 MDHEN, CDR2 SYDVKM. V dropped 6 bases and J dropped 2 bases, with 14 bases sitting between them.

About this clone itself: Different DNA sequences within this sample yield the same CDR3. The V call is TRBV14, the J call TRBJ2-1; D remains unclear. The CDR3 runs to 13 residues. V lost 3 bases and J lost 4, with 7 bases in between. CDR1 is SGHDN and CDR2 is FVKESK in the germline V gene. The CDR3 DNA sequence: TGTGCCAGCAGCCAGGGGTTTTACAATGAGCAGTTCTTC. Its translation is CASSQGFYNEQFF.

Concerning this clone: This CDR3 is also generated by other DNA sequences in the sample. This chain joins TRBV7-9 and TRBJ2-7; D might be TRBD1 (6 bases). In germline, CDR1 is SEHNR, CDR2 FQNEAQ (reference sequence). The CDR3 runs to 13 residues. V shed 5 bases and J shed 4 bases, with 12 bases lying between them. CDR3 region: CASSESRGYEQYF. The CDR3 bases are TGTGCCAGCAGCGAATCCAGGGGTTACGAGCAGTACTTC.

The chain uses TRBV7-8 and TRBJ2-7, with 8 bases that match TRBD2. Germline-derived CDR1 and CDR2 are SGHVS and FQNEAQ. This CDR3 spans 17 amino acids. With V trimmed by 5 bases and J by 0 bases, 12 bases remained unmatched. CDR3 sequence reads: CASSPLGAGGHSYEQYF. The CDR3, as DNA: TGTGCCAGCAGCCCCCTCGGGGCGGGAGGCCACTCCTACGAGCAGTACTTC.

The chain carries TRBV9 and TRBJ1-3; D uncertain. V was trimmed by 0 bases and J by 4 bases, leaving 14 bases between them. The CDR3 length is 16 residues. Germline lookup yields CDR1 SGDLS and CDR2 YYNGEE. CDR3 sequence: CASSVGLVRTGNTIYF. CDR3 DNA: TGTGCCAGCAGCGTAGGTTTGGTTAGGACGGGAAACACCATATATTTT.

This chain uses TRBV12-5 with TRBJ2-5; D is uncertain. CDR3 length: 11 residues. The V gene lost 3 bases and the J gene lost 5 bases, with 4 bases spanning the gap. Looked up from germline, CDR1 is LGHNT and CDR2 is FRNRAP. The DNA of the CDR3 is TGTGCTAGTGGTTTTGAGGAGACCCAGTACTTC. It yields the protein CASGFEETQYF.